These 26 T cell receptor beta chains share one sample of origin, sequenced in a study of cytomegalovirus exposure and HLA in healthy donors. In the PCR, 60 Vbeta and 13 Jbeta primers were used. The protocol was immunoSEQ multiplex PCR, while the TCRdb copy is restricted to in-frame clones and leaves out a portion. Among 100,000 to 150,000 clones listed, 75% to 90% were seen once. Sequences were obtained from PBMCs. Receptors were obtained from a woman in her thirties or forties in good health and CMV-seronegative.

The table lists this clone with a few counts. The same CDR3 arises from other DNA sequences in this sample as well. The chain couples TRBV6-5 to TRBJ1-6; TRBD1 might be the D (5 bases). This CDR3 is 15 amino acids long. Per germline, CDR1 MNHEY and CDR2 SVGAGI. V was cut by 6 bases and J by 7 bases, with 16 bases left in between. The DNA for the CDR3 is TGTGCCAGCAGCTCCGTGCCCCGGGGGAATTCACCCCTCCACTTT. Translation: CASSSVPRGNSPLHF.

V and J are TRBV27 and TRBJ2-7, with 7 bases identical to TRBD1. Germline CDR1 MNHEY, CDR2 SMNVEV (reference sequence). This CDR3 spans 15 amino acids. V dropped 4 bases and J dropped 0; count of bases not matched to a gene: 6. CDR3 coding DNA: TGTGCCAGCAGTTCCGATGGGACAGTCTCCTACGAGCAGTACTTC. This encodes CASSSDGTVSYEQYF.

The chain recombines TRBV7-9 with TRBJ1-5; TRBD1 matches 8 bases. V shed 0 bases and J 3 bases; nucleotides not matched to a gene: 7. This CDR3 has 17 residues. Looked up from germline, CDR1 is SEHNR and CDR2 is FQNEAQ (reference sequence). The CDR3 spells CASSLAIEDRDNQPQHF. In DNA, the CDR3 is TGTGCCAGCAGCTTAGCGATAGAGGACAGGGACAATCAGCCCCAGCATTTT.

The chain joins TRBV6-6 to TRBJ1-1; 8 bases agree with TRBD1. Trimming took 6 bases from V and 3 from J; bases not matched to a gene: 3. Germline values: CDR1 MNHNY, CDR2 SVGAGI (reference sequence). The CDR3 length is 13 residues. CDR3 sequence (DNA): TGTGCCAGCAGGCCGACAGGGGACACTGAAGCTTTCTTT. The encoded protein is CASRPTGDTEAFF.

This clone was observed a handful of times. The J gene is TRBJ1-4, the V gene TRBV4-3; possibly TRBD1 for D (5 bases). There are 15 residues in the CDR3. Germline loops: CDR1 LGHNA, CDR2 YSLEER. Trimming removed 0 bases at V and 6 bases at J, with 11 bases between. The CDR3 coding sequence is TGCGCCAGCAGCCAAGAGCGCCAGGGATATGAAAAACTGTTTTTT. Protein sequence: CASSQERQGYEKLFF.

The chain employs TRBV5-8 and TRBJ2-3; no definite D call. This CDR3 comprises 17 residues. The germline V gene encodes CDR1 SGHTS and CDR2 YDEGEE. Trimming shortened V by 0 bases and J by 1 base, and 15 bases separated the two germline ends. CDR3 protein: CASSLVRVRAGTDTQYF. CDR3 DNA sequence: TGTGCCAGCAGCTTGGTTCGGGTTAGAGCCGGCACAGATACGCAGTATTTT.

The chain couples TRBV4-2 to TRBJ2-1, with D possibly being TRBD1 (5 bases). V was shortened by 0 bases and J by 6 bases, with 9 bases between the two germline ends. Germline loops: CDR1 LGHNA, CDR2 YNFKEQ. The CDR3 totals 14 residues. This chain's CDR3 is CASSQERRGNEQFF. CDR3 bases: TGTGCCAGCAGCCAAGAGCGAAGGGGCAATGAGCAGTTCTTC.

In this sample, this clone turned up a few times. The chain recombines TRBV5-8 with TRBJ2-7; 8 nucleotides agree with TRBD2. This CDR3 has 16 residues. V gave up 2 bases and J gave up 0 bases; unmatched junction bases: 7. Germline values: CDR1 SGHTS, CDR2 YDEGEE. CDR3 sequence: CASSFGGEESSYEQYF. CDR3 DNA: TGTGCCAGCAGCTTCGGGGGGGAAGAGAGCTCCTACGAGCAGTACTTC.

V gene TRBV11-2 combines with J gene TRBJ2-7, with TRBD2 matching 8 bases. V was clipped by 3 bases and J by 0 bases; unmatched bases: 10. Germline loops: CDR1 SGHAT, CDR2 FQNNGV. The CDR3 covers 17 residues. Here the CDR3 DNA reads TGTGCCAGCAGCTTTTTTAGCGGGGTCCTAAGCTCCTACGAGCAGTACTTC. Its protein is CASSFFSGVLSSYEQYF.

V gene TRBV9 combines with J gene TRBJ2-5; perhaps TRBD2 as D (6 bases). Trimming removed 0 bases at V and 5 bases at J, with 8 bases between. The CDR3 spans 13 residues. Germline lookup yields CDR1 SGDLS and CDR2 YYNGEE. The CDR3 loop is CASSVGGVETQYF. The CDR3 nucleotides read TGTGCCAGCAGCGTAGGGGGGGTCGAGACCCAGTACTTC.

The sample holds a few counts of this clone. The genes are TRBV7-2 and TRBJ2-5, with a weak D call TRBD2 (6 bases). V was cut by 1 base and J by 2 bases, with 11 bases left in between. Germline CDR1 SGHTA, CDR2 FQGNSA. The CDR3 totals 15 residues. The CDR3 loop is CASSLESGRQETQYF. CDR3 coding DNA: TGTGCCAGCAGCTTAGAGTCAGGGAGGCAAGAGACCCAGTACTTC.

The chain has TRBV11-2 and TRBJ2-5, with D perhaps TRBD2 (7 bases). Trimming shortened V by 3 bases and J by 8 bases, and 19 bases separated the two germline ends. This CDR3 comprises 15 residues. Germline V CDR1 and CDR2: SGHAT, FQNNGV. The CDR3 DNA reads TGTGCCAGCAGCTTGAGGTTGGAGGGGGGGGGCACCCAGTACTTC. It encodes CASSLRLEGGGTQYF. Full variable domain (rest looked up from reference TRBV11-2 and TRBJ2-5): EAGVAQSPRYKIIEKRQSVAFWCNPISGHATLYWYQQILGQGPKLLIQFQNNGVVDDSQLPKDRFSAERLKGVDSTLKIQPAKLEDSAVYLCASSLRLEGGGTQYFGPGTRLLVL.

V and J are TRBV2 and TRBJ2-1; the match to TRBD2 covers 11 bases. The V gene end was trimmed by 8 bases and the J gene end by 4 bases; junction bases not matched to a gene: 10. The CDR3 runs 16 residues. CDR1 is SNHLY, CDR2 FYNNEI, per germline. CDR3: CASGSRTSGPYNEQFF. CDR3 DNA: TGTGCCAGCGGAAGCAGGACTAGCGGGCCTTACAATGAGCAGTTCTTC.

This chain uses TRBV6-1 with TRBJ1-1; D remains ambiguous. Trimming stripped 4 bases from V and 0 bases from J, with 9 bases between. CDR1 MNHNS and CDR2 SASEGT come from the germline V gene. The CDR3 covers 14 residues. The CDR3 nucleotides read TGTGCCAGCAGTGCAGACACCATGAACACTGAAGCTTTCTTT. It translates to CASSADTMNTEAFF.

The chain joins TRBV5-7 to TRBJ2-7, with D perhaps matching TRBD2 (6 bases). TRBV5-7 belongs to the ORF category, with a function that is uncertain. Trimming stripped 4 bases from V and 2 bases from J, with 19 bases between. The length of the CDR3 is 16 residues. CDR3: CASSHTPCGTPYEQYF. CDR3 bases: TGTGCCAGCAGCCATACTCCTTGCGGGACCCCCTACGAGCAGTACTTC.

A single count supports this clone. The chain combines TRBV6-6 with TRBJ1-3; D uncertain. The CDR3 contains 12 residues. Germline CDR1 reads MNHNY; CDR2 reads SVGAGI (reference sequence). V was cut by 8 bases and J by 8 bases, with 13 bases left in between. CDR3 bases: TGTGCCAGCCGGGTTTTGGCGGACACCATATATTTT. Encoded protein: CASRVLADTIYF.

J is TRBJ2-5 and V is TRBV6-5, with D perhaps matching TRBD2 (6 bases). V lost 5 bases to trimming and J lost 5 bases, with 12 bases between them. Per the germline V gene, CDR1 is MNHEY and CDR2 is SVGAGI. This CDR3 is built from 13 residues. CDR3 DNA: TGTGCCAGCAGTCCACGGCTAGCGGAGACCCAGTACTTC. Translation: CASSPRLAETQYF.

The rearrangement joins TRBV6-1 to TRBJ2-7; D uncertain. CDR1 MNHNS and CDR2 SASEGT come from the germline V gene. Trimming took 10 bases from V and 7 from J, leaving 8 bases between them. The CDR3 has 9 residues. The CDR3 here is CATGWEQYF. CDR3 coding DNA: TGTGCCACCGGGTGGGAGCAGTACTTC.

The J gene is TRBJ1-2, the V gene TRBV2; 11 nucleotides align to TRBD1. The CDR3 consists of 11 residues. V shed 4 bases and J 12 bases; nucleotides not matched to a gene: 1. CDR1 SNHLY and CDR2 FYNNEI come from the germline V gene. The CDR3 nucleotides are TGTGCCAGCAGTGGGACAGGGGGCCACACCTTC. It translates to CASSGTGGHTF.

This clone was seen once. The chain joins TRBV25-1 to TRBJ2-3; maybe TRBD2 (5 bases). Trimming pared 2 bases from V and 6 bases from J, leaving 12 bases between. Germline V lookup: CDR1 MGHDK, CDR2 SYGVNS. This CDR3 comprises 14 residues. The CDR3 bases are TGTGCCAGCAGTGAACGGAGGCTAAAGGATACGCAGTATTTT. This codes for CASSERRLKDTQYF.

The chain links TRBV19 to TRBJ1-2, with 7 nucleotides matching TRBD1. The length of the CDR3 is 13 residues. J was trimmed by 3 bases and V by 4 bases; bases with no gene match: 2. Germline V gene data show CDR1 as LNHDA and CDR2 as SQIVND (reference sequence). The chain's CDR3 is CASSSGTDYGYTF. CDR3 nucleotides: TGTGCCAGTAGTAGCGGGACAGACTATGGCTACACCTTC.

This chain links TRBV13 with TRBJ1-1; D might be TRBD1 (5 bases). The CDR3 consists of 15 residues. The V gene's germline CDR1 is PRHDT and CDR2 FYEKMQ (reference sequence). The V end was cut by 5 bases, the J end by 2 bases, with 15 bases between. The CDR3 DNA is TGTGCCAGCAGCCCCGGGGGTACGAAAAACACTGAAGCTTTCTTT. It codes for CASSPGGTKNTEAFF.

This rearrangement joins TRBV28 to TRBJ1-5, with 8 bases fitting TRBD1. J was trimmed by 2 bases and V by 5 bases; bases with no gene match: 8. This CDR3 spans 16 amino acids. Germline-derived CDR1 and CDR2 are MDHEN and SYDVKM. The CDR3 sequence is CASSRGTGGGNQPQHF. The CDR3 DNA follows: TGTGCCAGCAGTCGGGGAACAGGGGGAGGCAATCAGCCCCAGCATTTT. Using reference TRBV28 and TRBJ1-5 for the parts outside the CDR3, the full variable domain is DVKVTQSSRYLVKRTGEKVFLECVQDMDHENMFWYRQDPGLGLRLIYFSYDVKMKEKGDIPEGYSVSREKKERFSLILESASTNQTSMYLCASSRGTGGGNQPQHFGDGTRLSIL.

This rearrangement joins TRBV5-4 to TRBJ2-3; 12 nucleotides line up with TRBD2. The CDR3 has 16 amino acids. Germline V gene data show CDR1 as SGHNT and CDR2 as YYREEE (reference sequence). Trimming at V came to 4 bases and at J to 3 bases, leaving 6 bases not matched to a gene. For the CDR3, the DNA is TGTGCCAGCAGCCCCGGGACTAGCGGGCCTACAGATACGCAGTATTTT. It specifies CASSPGTSGPTDTQYF.

The V call is TRBV27, the J call TRBJ1-1, with 7 bases fitting TRBD1. There are 13 residues in the CDR3. Germline CDR1 and CDR2: MNHEY and SMNVEV (reference sequence). The junction had 1 base not matched to a gene; V was cut back by 6 bases and J by 0 bases. The CDR3 nucleotides are TGTGCCAGCAGCCAGGGGGTGAACACTGAAGCTTTCTTT. Translating gives CASSQGVNTEAFF.

The chain couples TRBV28 to TRBJ2-1; the match to TRBD2 covers 7 bases. After removal of 3 bases from V and 9 bases from J, the junction contained 11 bases not matched to a gene. The germline V gene encodes CDR1 MDHEN and CDR2 SYDVKM. The CDR3 length is 15 residues. DNA of the CDR3: TGTGCCAGCAGTTTCTTCGGCGGGAGAGTGTTTGAGCAGTTCTTC. This sequence encodes CASSFFGGRVFEQFF.